Shown below are 27 T cell receptor beta chains from a single sample sequenced in a study of shared clonotypes between healthy human individuals. Method: immunoSEQ multiplex PCR; TCRdb's copy keeps in-frame clones and lacks some. The sample lists 600,000 to 750,000 clones, roughly 91% occurring once. The specimen was memory CD8+ T cells from PBMCs. Subset of the sample: CD45RO+ cells pooled with CCR7-negative TemRA cells. The receptors here all came from a man younger than 35 in good health. Some clones in this sample may be carry-over from other donors' samples.

This chain links TRBV30 with TRBJ1-1; no clear D gene. Germline-derived CDR1 and CDR2 are GTSNPN and SVGIG (reference sequence). The CDR3 has 13 amino acids. Trimming shortened V by 3 bases and J by 0 bases, and 8 bases separated the two germline ends. This CDR3 is CAWRISLNTEAFF. CDR3 DNA sequence: TGTGCCTGGAGAATAAGTCTGAACACTGAAGCTTTCTTT.

This clone was counted between two and nine times. The V and J genes are TRBV30 and TRBJ1-2, with a weak D call TRBD1 (6 bases). Germline CDR1 is GTSNPN and CDR2 is SVGIG (reference sequence). V shed 8 bases and J shed 6 bases, with 19 bases lying between them. The CDR3 has 13 amino acids. The CDR3 region is CAASSPTGHGYTF. The CDR3 coding sequence is TGTGCCGCCTCATCCCCAACAGGGCATGGCTACACCTTC.

This chain uses TRBV29-1 with TRBJ1-3; D ambiguous. The CDR3 spans 16 residues. Germline V gene sequence: CDR1 SQVTM, CDR2 ANQGSEA. Deletions cut 0 bases from V and 0 bases from J, with 12 bases between. CDR3 DNA sequence: TGCAGCGTTGAAGATTTAGTGGGGAGCTCTGGAAACACCATATATTTT. Translating it yields CSVEDLVGSSGNTIYF.

V and J are TRBV28 and TRBJ1-5; D is ambiguous. Looked up from germline, CDR1 is MDHEN and CDR2 is SYDVKM. Deletions cut 3 bases from V and 0 bases from J, with 9 bases between. This CDR3 region has 15 residues. The CDR3 loop is CASSLPGNSNQPQHF. CDR3 nucleotide sequence: TGTGCCAGCAGTTTGCCGGGGAATAGCAATCAGCCCCAGCATTTT.

The chain uses TRBV27 and TRBJ2-7; D unclear. The CDR3 is 16 amino acids. Germline V gene data show CDR1 as MNHEY and CDR2 as SMNVEV (reference sequence). Trimming pared 6 bases from V and 5 bases from J, leaving 23 bases between. CDR3 residues: CASSNAFPAGFNEQYF. CDR3 bases: TGTGCCAGCAGCAACGCCTTCCCGGCCGGGTTCAACGAGCAGTACTTC.

This chain uses TRBV9 with TRBJ2-1; 11 bases match TRBD2. CDR3 length equals 19 residues. V shed 2 bases, J shed 3 bases, and the junction held 13 bases outside the gene matches. Germline V gene data show CDR1 as SGDLS and CDR2 as YYNGEE. The CDR3 sequence is CASSVDKTGTSGVYNEQFF. CDR3 DNA sequence: TGTGCCAGCAGCGTCGATAAAACGGGGACTAGCGGCGTCTACAATGAGCAGTTCTTC.

The V call is TRBV5-1, the J call TRBJ1-1, with unresolved D. This CDR3 has 15 amino acids. The germline V gene encodes CDR1 SGHRS and CDR2 YFSETQ. With 4 bases removed from V and 0 bases from J, the gap between germline ends came to 13 bases. The CDR3 here is CASSPVTVMNTEAFF. The DNA for the CDR3 is TGCGCCAGCAGCCCCGTTACAGTGATGAACACTGAAGCTTTCTTT.

This chain joins TRBV7-9 and TRBJ2-1; D uncertain. The CDR3 is 12 residues long. The germline CDR1 and CDR2 sequences are SEHNR and FQNEAQ (reference sequence). Trimming shortened V by 3 bases and J by 8 bases, and 8 bases separated the two germline ends. This CDR3 is CASSLSPHEQFF. For the CDR3, the DNA is TGTGCCAGCAGCTTGTCCCCCCATGAGCAGTTCTTC.

This clone was recorded a few times. The chain has TRBV4-2 and TRBJ1-1; D remains ambiguous. The V and J ends lost 1 base and 5 bases respectively, with 8 bases between them. CDR1 LGHNA and CDR2 YNFKEQ come from the germline V gene. The CDR3 contains 13 residues. The CDR3 bases are TGTGCCAGCAGCCAAGTAGGGAGAACTGAAGCTTTCTTT. Its translation is CASSQVGRTEAFF.

This chain links TRBV27 with TRBJ2-1, with 9 bases that match TRBD2. V shed 2 bases, J shed 8 bases, and the junction held 10 bases outside the gene matches. The germline V gene has CDR1 MNHEY and CDR2 SMNVEV (reference sequence). The CDR3 consists of 16 residues. CDR3 amino acids: CASSLGGGRVLDEQFF. The CDR3 DNA is TGTGCCAGCAGTTTAGGGGGCGGGAGGGTCCTCGATGAGCAGTTCTTC.

V usage is TRBV9 and J usage is TRBJ2-5; D gene unclear. The V end was cut by 3 bases, the J end by 5 bases, with 14 bases between. Germline CDR1 and CDR2: SGDLS and YYNGEE. The CDR3 spans 14 residues. The CDR3, as DNA: TGTGCCAGCAGCGCTCCAACAAAATGGGAGACCCAGTACTTC. Protein product: CASSAPTKWETQYF.

The sample holds one count of this clone. CDR3 residues: CASSRLQGFQETQYF. As DNA, the CDR3 is TGTGCCAGCAGCCGATTACAGGGTTTCCAAGAGACCCAGTACTTC. The J gene is TRBJ2-5, the V gene TRBV7-9; a possible D gene is TRBD1 (6 bases). The V gene lost 5 bases and the J gene lost 1 base, with 14 bases spanning the gap. Germline lookup yields CDR1 SEHNR and CDR2 FQNEAQ (reference sequence). The CDR3 spans 15 residues.

V usage is TRBV7-9 and J usage is TRBJ2-1; 9 bases fit TRBD2. Germline lookup yields CDR1 SEHNR and CDR2 FQNEAQ (reference sequence). The CDR3 has 16 amino acids. V gave up 4 bases and J gave up 5 bases; unmatched junction bases: 9. In DNA form, the CDR3 reads TGTGCCAGCAGCTCAACATTAGCGGGAGCGGACAATGAGCAGTTCTTC. Translating gives CASSSTLAGADNEQFF.

The chain's CDR3 is CASSPVYINEQFF. DNA for the CDR3: TGTGCCAGCAGTCCGGTTTACATCAATGAGCAGTTCTTC. The genes are TRBV6-5 and TRBJ2-1; D gene unclear. CDR3 length: 13 amino acids. V shed 5 bases and J shed 6 bases, with 11 bases lying between them. Germline loops: CDR1 MNHEY, CDR2 SVGAGI.

There are many counts of this clone. Other nucleotide sequences from this sample produce the same CDR3. The genes are TRBV5-8 and TRBJ2-1, with 11 nucleotides matching TRBD2. Germline CDR1 is SGHTS and CDR2 is YDEGEE. CDR3 length: 13 amino acids. V shed 2 bases and J 10 bases; nucleotides not matched to a gene: 2. CDR3 sequence: CASSFSGRDEQFF. CDR3 nucleotides: TGTGCCAGCAGCTTTAGCGGGAGGGACGAGCAGTTCTTC.

The chain recombines TRBV25-1 with TRBJ2-5; a possible D gene is TRBD2 (7 bases). The CDR3 has 14 amino acids. Trimming removed 3 bases from V and 5 bases from J, with 13 bases in between. CDR1 and CDR2 (germline): MGHDK, SYGVNS. The CDR3 DNA sequence: TGTGCCAGCAGTGAGGCAGGGAGGGGGGAGACCCAGTACTTC. Amino acids: CASSEAGRGETQYF.

This chain joins TRBV14 and TRBJ2-1, with D perhaps TRBD2 (6 bases). Germline CDR1 SGHDN, CDR2 FVKESK. Trimming cost V 1 base and J 6 bases, with 7 bases left between them. This CDR3 has 13 amino acids. CDR3 sequence: CASSQAGVNEQFF. In DNA, the CDR3 is TGTGCCAGCAGCCAAGCGGGAGTCAATGAGCAGTTCTTC.

The V gene is TRBV9, the J gene TRBJ1-3, with D hard to call. The ends were cut back, 0 bases at V and 1 base at J, with 17 bases in the middle. The germline V gene encodes CDR1 SGDLS and CDR2 YYNGEE. CDR3 length: 18 amino acids. CDR3 bases: TGTGCCAGCAGCGTAGAACTCCTAGCGACATCTTCTGGAAACACCATATATTTT. The encoded protein is CASSVELLATSSGNTIYF.

The V and J genes are TRBV7-9 and TRBJ1-1, with TRBD1 matching 8 bases. Germline CDR1 and CDR2: SEHNR and FQNEAQ (reference sequence). V was pared by 5 bases and J by 10 bases, with 15 bases of the junction left unmatched. The CDR3 has 15 residues. CDR3 coding DNA: TGTGCCAGCAGCACCAAAACAGGGGGTCTGGCGGGAGCTTTCTTT. Amino acid sequence: CASSTKTGGLAGAFF.

CDR3 sequence: CASSSGTNYEKLFF. The CDR3 nucleotides are TGTGCCAGCAGCTCCGGGACGAATTATGAAAAACTGTTTTTT. The chain combines TRBV5-6 with TRBJ1-4, with a weak D call TRBD1 (5 bases). Germline assignment: CDR1 SGHDT and CDR2 YYEEEE. The CDR3 runs 14 residues. V lost 3 bases and J 6 bases, leaving 12 bases between the germline ends.

The chain uses TRBV6-5 and TRBJ1-2, with 9 positions matching TRBD1. In germline, CDR1 is MNHEY, CDR2 SVGAGI. The CDR3 is 14 residues long. Trimming took 2 bases from V and 6 from J; bases not matched to a gene: 4. In nucleotides, the CDR3 is TGTGCCAGCAGTTACCACCGGACAGGGGATGGCTACACCTTC. This sequence encodes CASSYHRTGDGYTF.

J is TRBJ2-1 and V is TRBV7-9; 10 bases match TRBD1. From germline, CDR1 is SEHNR and CDR2 FQNEAQ (reference sequence). This CDR3 has 15 amino acids. Trimming at V came to 5 bases and at J to 4 bases, leaving 5 bases not matched to a gene. CDR3 DNA: TGTGCCAGCAGCAATGGACAGGGGGTTTACAATGAGCAGTTCTTC. Translated, it gives CASSNGQGVYNEQFF. Filled out from reference TRBV7-9 and TRBJ2-1, the complete variable domain reads DTGVSQNPRHKITKRGQNVTFRCDPISEHNRLYWYRQTLGQGPEFLTYFQNEAQLEKSRLLSDRFSAERPKGSFSTLEIQRTEQGDSAMYLCASSNGQGVYNEQFFGPGTRLTVL.

This chain links TRBV11-2 with TRBJ1-3, with 7 bases aligning to TRBD1. The junction had 8 bases not matched to a gene; V was cut back by 8 bases and J by 4 bases. The CDR3 is made up of 14 amino acids. Germline CDR1 reads SGHAT; CDR2 reads FQNNGV. The CDR3 DNA reads as TGTGCCAGCCGGCCGACAGGGTACGGAAACACCATATATTTT. Translating it yields CASRPTGYGNTIYF.

This chain joins TRBV10-3 and TRBJ2-7; D might be TRBD1 (6 bases). The CDR3 is 14 residues long. Germline V gene sequence: CDR1 ENHRY, CDR2 SYGVKD. The V end was cut by 2 bases, the J end by 1 base, with 9 bases between. CDR3 sequence reads: CAISETGSSYEQYF. Here the CDR3 DNA reads TGTGCCATCAGTGAGACAGGGAGTTCCTACGAGCAGTACTTC.

This clone was observed once. The rearrangement joins TRBV4-1 to TRBJ2-1; the D gene is possibly TRBD1 (6 bases). V shed 6 bases and J shed 4 bases, with 16 bases lying between them. The CDR3 length is 15 residues. Germline CDR1 is MGHRA and CDR2 is YSYEKL. The CDR3 reads CASRETGGVYNEQFF. The CDR3 coding sequence is TGCGCCAGCAGAGAGACAGGTGGGGTTTACAATGAGCAGTTCTTC.

The V and J genes are TRBV5-1 and TRBJ2-4; 7 bases are shared with TRBD2. With 0 bases clipped from V and 0 bases from J, the junction kept 0 bases outside the gene matches. Germline lookup yields CDR1 SGHRS and CDR2 YFSETQ. This CDR3 comprises 15 residues. The CDR3 sequence is CASSLAGGAKNIQYF. The DNA of the CDR3 is TGCGCCAGCAGCTTGGCGGGAGGAGCCAAAAACATTCAGTACTTC.

This clone occurred once. This chain joins TRBV29-1 and TRBJ2-7; 11 bases map to TRBD1. Germline-derived CDR1 and CDR2 are SQVTM and ANQGSEA. The V gene end was trimmed by 7 bases and the J gene end by 6 bases; junction bases not matched to a gene: 5. The CDR3 is 12 residues long. The CDR3 coding sequence is TGCAGCGCGCGGACAGGGGGCTCCGAGCAGTACTTC. Translating it yields CSARTGGSEQYF.